The 13 T cell receptor beta chains in this list originate from one sample, sequenced in a study of blood T cell repertoires in COVID-19. Data came from immunoSEQ multiplex PCR; TCRdb stores just in-frame clones and leaves some out. The data contain nearly 200,000 clones, about 80% of them seen just once; the ten biggest clones take up 7.5%. The sample comprised PBMCs or T cells enriched from blood (not recorded which). The receptors come from a middle-aged man who had recovered from COVID-19.

The rearrangement uses TRBV5-1 and TRBJ1-2; 9 bases are shared with TRBD1. There are 18 residues in the CDR3. From germline, CDR1 is SGHRS and CDR2 YFSETQ. Unmatched junction bases numbered 17, after V lost 0 bases and J lost 8 bases. In nucleotides, the CDR3 is TGCGCCAGCAGCTTGGAGGGTCGGGGACAGGGTGAGCTTCAGGGCTACACCTTC. Encoded protein: CASSLEGRGQGELQGYTF.

The chain recombines TRBV30 with TRBJ1-3; a possible D gene is TRBD1 (6 bases). Germline CDR1 is GTSNPN and CDR2 is SVGIG (reference sequence). The CDR3 has 13 amino acids. The V end was cut by 0 bases, the J end by 4 bases, with 7 bases between. The CDR3 spells CAWSVGTGNTIYF. CDR3 in DNA: TGTGCCTGGAGTGTAGGGACAGGAAACACCATATATTTT.

The genes are TRBV20-1 and TRBJ1-1; unclear D gene. Looked up from germline, CDR1 is DFQATT and CDR2 is SNEGSKA (reference sequence). The CDR3 extends over 11 amino acids. Trimming removed 5 bases at V and 4 bases at J, with 8 bases between. CDR3 region: CSAGLGTEAFF. DNA for the CDR3: TGCAGTGCTGGACTAGGCACTGAAGCTTTCTTT.

The rearrangement links TRBV6-2 or TRBV6-3 to TRBJ2-3; D is perhaps TRBD2 (5 bases). Germline CDR1 reads MNHEY; CDR2 reads SVGEGT. The CDR3 loop spans 16 amino acids. V lost 0 bases and J 1 base, leaving 11 bases between the germline ends. The CDR3 DNA follows: TGTGCCAGCAGTTACTCCCCCGGACTCGGCACAGATACGCAGTATTTT. It translates to CASSYSPGLGTDTQYF.

This chain joins TRBV16 and TRBJ2-7; weak D call: TRBD2 (6 bases). The CDR3 extends over 15 amino acids. The V end was cut by 2 bases, the J end by 0 bases, with 11 bases between. Germline CDR1 reads KGHSY; CDR2 reads FQNENV. CDR3 sequence (DNA): TGTGCCAGCAGCCAAACCGCGGGACGCTCCTACGAGCAGTACTTC. It codes for CASSQTAGRSYEQYF. Full variable domain (outside the CDR3, taken from reference TRBV16 and TRBJ2-7): GEEVAQTPKHLVRGEGQKAKLYCAPIKGHSYVFWYQQVLKNEFKFLISFQNENVFDETGMPKERFSAKCLPNSPCSLEIQATKLEDSAVYFCASSQTAGRSYEQYFGPGTRLTVT.

The V and J genes are TRBV28 and TRBJ1-2; 12 nucleotides line up with TRBD1. Germline V gene data show CDR1 as MDHEN and CDR2 as SYDVKM. Losses at the gene ends were 2 bases for V and 2 bases for J; bases not matched to a gene: 6. The CDR3 has 17 residues. The CDR3 DNA reads as TGTGCCAGCAGTTTACAAGACGGGACAGGGGGCAACTATGGCTACACCTTC. This sequence encodes CASSLQDGTGGNYGYTF.

The CDR3 sequence: CASRDGGGQGFQPQHF. The CDR3 DNA is TGTGCCAGCAGAGACGGGGGTGGACAGGGGTTTCAGCCCCAGCATTTT. This rearrangement joins TRBV28 to TRBJ1-5, with TRBD1 matching 9 bases. The CDR3 has 16 residues. V lost 6 bases, J lost 6 bases, and 12 bases stayed unmatched. From germline, CDR1 is MDHEN and CDR2 SYDVKM.

CDR3 in DNA: TGTGCCTGGAGTGCTATTAAGGGGCCTTGGGGCCATGGCTACACCTTC. Protein product: CAWSAIKGPWGHGYTF. The chain recombines TRBV30 with TRBJ1-2; possibly TRBD1 for D (5 bases). The CDR3 extends over 16 amino acids. Trimming cost V 1 base and J 6 bases, with 21 bases left between them. Germline V gene data show CDR1 as GTSNPN and CDR2 as SVGIG (reference sequence).

As for this clone: The same CDR3 is also encoded by other DNA sequences in this sample. The V and J genes are TRBV3-1 (or the pseudogene TRBV3-2) and TRBJ1-1, with D possibly matching TRBD1 (6 bases). The CDR3 consists of 14 residues. Germline assignment: CDR1 LGHDT and CDR2 YNNKEL (reference sequence). The V end lost 2 bases, the J end lost 2 bases, and 9 bases lay between the germline ends. The DNA of the CDR3 is TGTGCCAGCAGCCAACTACAGGGCAACACTGAAGCTTTCTTT. Translating gives CASSQLQGNTEAFF.

A note on this clone: This specimen includes other DNA sequences encoding the same CDR3. CDR3 residues: CASSQAGTLTDTQYF. CDR3 bases: TGCGCCAGCAGCCAAGCCGGGACACTAACAGATACGCAGTATTTT. V gene TRBV4-3 combines with J gene TRBJ2-3; tentatively, D is TRBD1 (6 bases). The V end lost 1 base, the J end lost 3 bases, and 11 bases lay between the germline ends. The germline gives CDR1 LGHNA, CDR2 YSLEER. This CDR3 is 15 amino acids long.

The V call is TRBV2, the J call TRBJ1-1; maybe TRBD1 (6 bases). Trimming left V 6 bases short and J 1 base short, with 12 bases between. Germline CDR1 SNHLY, CDR2 FYNNEI. This CDR3 comprises 14 residues. CDR3 loop: CASRYRARNTEAFF. The CDR3 DNA sequence: TGTGCCAGCAGGTACAGGGCCAGGAACACTGAAGCTTTCTTT.

The J gene is TRBJ1-3, the V gene TRBV9; maybe TRBD1 (6 bases). CDR3 length: 15 amino acids. The germline V gene has CDR1 SGDLS and CDR2 YYNGEE. The V and J ends lost 4 bases and 0 bases respectively, with 11 bases between them. The CDR3 sequence: CASSPRQASGNTIYF. The CDR3 coding sequence is TGTGCCAGCAGCCCCCGACAGGCCTCTGGAAACACCATATATTTT.

This clone has more than one count but fewer than ten. The V gene is TRBV30, the J gene TRBJ1-2; TRBD1 agrees at 7 bases. CDR1 is GTSNPN and CDR2 is SVGIG in the germline V gene (reference sequence). The CDR3 spans 13 residues. The V and J ends lost 3 bases and 5 bases, in that order; junction bases with no gene match: 6. CDR3 bases: TGTGCCTGGAGCATCGACAGGGTTTATGGCTACACCTTC. This translates into CAWSIDRVYGYTF. Drawing the rest from reference TRBV30 and TRBJ1-2, the complete variable domain is SQTIHQWPATLVQPVGSPLSLECTVEGTSNPNLYWYRQAAGRGLQLLFYSVGIGQISSEVPQNLSASRPQDRQFILSSKKLLLSDSGFYLCAWSIDRVYGYTFGSGTRLTVV.